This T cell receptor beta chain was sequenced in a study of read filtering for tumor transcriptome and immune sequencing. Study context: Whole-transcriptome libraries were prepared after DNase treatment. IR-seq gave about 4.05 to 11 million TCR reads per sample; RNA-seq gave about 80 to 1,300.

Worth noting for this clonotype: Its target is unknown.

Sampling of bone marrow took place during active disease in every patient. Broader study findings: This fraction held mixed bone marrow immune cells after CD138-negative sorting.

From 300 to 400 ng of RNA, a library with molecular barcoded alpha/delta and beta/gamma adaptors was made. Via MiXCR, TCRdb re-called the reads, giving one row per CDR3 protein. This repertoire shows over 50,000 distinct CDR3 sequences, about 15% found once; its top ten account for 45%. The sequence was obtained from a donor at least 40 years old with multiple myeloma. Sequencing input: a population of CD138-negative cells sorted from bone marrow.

The CDR3 spells CAWSVGGAGNTIYF. The CDR3 DNA follows: TGTGCCTGGAGTGTAGGGGGTGCTGGAAACACCATATATTTT. V usage is TRBV30 and J usage is TRBJ1-3; D perhaps matches TRBD1 (6 bases). The CDR3 is 14 residues long. V shed 0 bases and J shed 2 bases, with 8 bases lying between them. The germline V gene has CDR1 GTSNPN and CDR2 SVGIG (reference sequence). The entire variable domain, with the rest obtained from reference TRBV30 and TRBJ1-3, is as follows: SQTIHQWPATLVQPVGSPLSLECTVEGTSNPNLYWYRQAAGRGLQLLFYSVGIGQISSEVPQNLSASRPQDRQFILSSKKLLLSDSGFYLCAWSVGGAGNTIYFGEGSWLTVV.